This T cell receptor beta chain was identified during a study of cytomegalovirus exposure and HLA in healthy donors. Study-level points and caveats: Previous analysis showed most TCR beta V segments were productive about 90% or about 30% of the time. Differences between HLA loci emerged in a later analysis of TCR association rates, with DRB1 most and HLA-C fewest.

CDR1 is SGDLS and CDR2 is YYNGEE in the germline V gene. This CDR3 region has 14 residues. Trimming cost V 4 bases and J 2 bases; bases outside gene matches: 2. About this clone itself: Its antigen is still unknown.

This PCR relied on a set of 60 Vbeta primers and 13 Jbeta primers. Data came from immunoSEQ multiplex PCR; TCRdb stores just in-frame clones and leaves some out. Of some 240,000 clones detected, about nine tenths appear once; the ten largest clones hold 1.5% to 2%. This receptor was identified in a girl aged 2-10 years in good health and CMV-seronegative. Sequencing was performed on PBMCs. The chain couples TRBV9 to TRBJ2-7, with 11 positions matching TRBD1. CDR3 DNA: TGTGCCAGCAGCCGGGGACAGGGGGCCTACGAGCAGTACTTC. Translated, it gives CASSRGQGAYEQYF.